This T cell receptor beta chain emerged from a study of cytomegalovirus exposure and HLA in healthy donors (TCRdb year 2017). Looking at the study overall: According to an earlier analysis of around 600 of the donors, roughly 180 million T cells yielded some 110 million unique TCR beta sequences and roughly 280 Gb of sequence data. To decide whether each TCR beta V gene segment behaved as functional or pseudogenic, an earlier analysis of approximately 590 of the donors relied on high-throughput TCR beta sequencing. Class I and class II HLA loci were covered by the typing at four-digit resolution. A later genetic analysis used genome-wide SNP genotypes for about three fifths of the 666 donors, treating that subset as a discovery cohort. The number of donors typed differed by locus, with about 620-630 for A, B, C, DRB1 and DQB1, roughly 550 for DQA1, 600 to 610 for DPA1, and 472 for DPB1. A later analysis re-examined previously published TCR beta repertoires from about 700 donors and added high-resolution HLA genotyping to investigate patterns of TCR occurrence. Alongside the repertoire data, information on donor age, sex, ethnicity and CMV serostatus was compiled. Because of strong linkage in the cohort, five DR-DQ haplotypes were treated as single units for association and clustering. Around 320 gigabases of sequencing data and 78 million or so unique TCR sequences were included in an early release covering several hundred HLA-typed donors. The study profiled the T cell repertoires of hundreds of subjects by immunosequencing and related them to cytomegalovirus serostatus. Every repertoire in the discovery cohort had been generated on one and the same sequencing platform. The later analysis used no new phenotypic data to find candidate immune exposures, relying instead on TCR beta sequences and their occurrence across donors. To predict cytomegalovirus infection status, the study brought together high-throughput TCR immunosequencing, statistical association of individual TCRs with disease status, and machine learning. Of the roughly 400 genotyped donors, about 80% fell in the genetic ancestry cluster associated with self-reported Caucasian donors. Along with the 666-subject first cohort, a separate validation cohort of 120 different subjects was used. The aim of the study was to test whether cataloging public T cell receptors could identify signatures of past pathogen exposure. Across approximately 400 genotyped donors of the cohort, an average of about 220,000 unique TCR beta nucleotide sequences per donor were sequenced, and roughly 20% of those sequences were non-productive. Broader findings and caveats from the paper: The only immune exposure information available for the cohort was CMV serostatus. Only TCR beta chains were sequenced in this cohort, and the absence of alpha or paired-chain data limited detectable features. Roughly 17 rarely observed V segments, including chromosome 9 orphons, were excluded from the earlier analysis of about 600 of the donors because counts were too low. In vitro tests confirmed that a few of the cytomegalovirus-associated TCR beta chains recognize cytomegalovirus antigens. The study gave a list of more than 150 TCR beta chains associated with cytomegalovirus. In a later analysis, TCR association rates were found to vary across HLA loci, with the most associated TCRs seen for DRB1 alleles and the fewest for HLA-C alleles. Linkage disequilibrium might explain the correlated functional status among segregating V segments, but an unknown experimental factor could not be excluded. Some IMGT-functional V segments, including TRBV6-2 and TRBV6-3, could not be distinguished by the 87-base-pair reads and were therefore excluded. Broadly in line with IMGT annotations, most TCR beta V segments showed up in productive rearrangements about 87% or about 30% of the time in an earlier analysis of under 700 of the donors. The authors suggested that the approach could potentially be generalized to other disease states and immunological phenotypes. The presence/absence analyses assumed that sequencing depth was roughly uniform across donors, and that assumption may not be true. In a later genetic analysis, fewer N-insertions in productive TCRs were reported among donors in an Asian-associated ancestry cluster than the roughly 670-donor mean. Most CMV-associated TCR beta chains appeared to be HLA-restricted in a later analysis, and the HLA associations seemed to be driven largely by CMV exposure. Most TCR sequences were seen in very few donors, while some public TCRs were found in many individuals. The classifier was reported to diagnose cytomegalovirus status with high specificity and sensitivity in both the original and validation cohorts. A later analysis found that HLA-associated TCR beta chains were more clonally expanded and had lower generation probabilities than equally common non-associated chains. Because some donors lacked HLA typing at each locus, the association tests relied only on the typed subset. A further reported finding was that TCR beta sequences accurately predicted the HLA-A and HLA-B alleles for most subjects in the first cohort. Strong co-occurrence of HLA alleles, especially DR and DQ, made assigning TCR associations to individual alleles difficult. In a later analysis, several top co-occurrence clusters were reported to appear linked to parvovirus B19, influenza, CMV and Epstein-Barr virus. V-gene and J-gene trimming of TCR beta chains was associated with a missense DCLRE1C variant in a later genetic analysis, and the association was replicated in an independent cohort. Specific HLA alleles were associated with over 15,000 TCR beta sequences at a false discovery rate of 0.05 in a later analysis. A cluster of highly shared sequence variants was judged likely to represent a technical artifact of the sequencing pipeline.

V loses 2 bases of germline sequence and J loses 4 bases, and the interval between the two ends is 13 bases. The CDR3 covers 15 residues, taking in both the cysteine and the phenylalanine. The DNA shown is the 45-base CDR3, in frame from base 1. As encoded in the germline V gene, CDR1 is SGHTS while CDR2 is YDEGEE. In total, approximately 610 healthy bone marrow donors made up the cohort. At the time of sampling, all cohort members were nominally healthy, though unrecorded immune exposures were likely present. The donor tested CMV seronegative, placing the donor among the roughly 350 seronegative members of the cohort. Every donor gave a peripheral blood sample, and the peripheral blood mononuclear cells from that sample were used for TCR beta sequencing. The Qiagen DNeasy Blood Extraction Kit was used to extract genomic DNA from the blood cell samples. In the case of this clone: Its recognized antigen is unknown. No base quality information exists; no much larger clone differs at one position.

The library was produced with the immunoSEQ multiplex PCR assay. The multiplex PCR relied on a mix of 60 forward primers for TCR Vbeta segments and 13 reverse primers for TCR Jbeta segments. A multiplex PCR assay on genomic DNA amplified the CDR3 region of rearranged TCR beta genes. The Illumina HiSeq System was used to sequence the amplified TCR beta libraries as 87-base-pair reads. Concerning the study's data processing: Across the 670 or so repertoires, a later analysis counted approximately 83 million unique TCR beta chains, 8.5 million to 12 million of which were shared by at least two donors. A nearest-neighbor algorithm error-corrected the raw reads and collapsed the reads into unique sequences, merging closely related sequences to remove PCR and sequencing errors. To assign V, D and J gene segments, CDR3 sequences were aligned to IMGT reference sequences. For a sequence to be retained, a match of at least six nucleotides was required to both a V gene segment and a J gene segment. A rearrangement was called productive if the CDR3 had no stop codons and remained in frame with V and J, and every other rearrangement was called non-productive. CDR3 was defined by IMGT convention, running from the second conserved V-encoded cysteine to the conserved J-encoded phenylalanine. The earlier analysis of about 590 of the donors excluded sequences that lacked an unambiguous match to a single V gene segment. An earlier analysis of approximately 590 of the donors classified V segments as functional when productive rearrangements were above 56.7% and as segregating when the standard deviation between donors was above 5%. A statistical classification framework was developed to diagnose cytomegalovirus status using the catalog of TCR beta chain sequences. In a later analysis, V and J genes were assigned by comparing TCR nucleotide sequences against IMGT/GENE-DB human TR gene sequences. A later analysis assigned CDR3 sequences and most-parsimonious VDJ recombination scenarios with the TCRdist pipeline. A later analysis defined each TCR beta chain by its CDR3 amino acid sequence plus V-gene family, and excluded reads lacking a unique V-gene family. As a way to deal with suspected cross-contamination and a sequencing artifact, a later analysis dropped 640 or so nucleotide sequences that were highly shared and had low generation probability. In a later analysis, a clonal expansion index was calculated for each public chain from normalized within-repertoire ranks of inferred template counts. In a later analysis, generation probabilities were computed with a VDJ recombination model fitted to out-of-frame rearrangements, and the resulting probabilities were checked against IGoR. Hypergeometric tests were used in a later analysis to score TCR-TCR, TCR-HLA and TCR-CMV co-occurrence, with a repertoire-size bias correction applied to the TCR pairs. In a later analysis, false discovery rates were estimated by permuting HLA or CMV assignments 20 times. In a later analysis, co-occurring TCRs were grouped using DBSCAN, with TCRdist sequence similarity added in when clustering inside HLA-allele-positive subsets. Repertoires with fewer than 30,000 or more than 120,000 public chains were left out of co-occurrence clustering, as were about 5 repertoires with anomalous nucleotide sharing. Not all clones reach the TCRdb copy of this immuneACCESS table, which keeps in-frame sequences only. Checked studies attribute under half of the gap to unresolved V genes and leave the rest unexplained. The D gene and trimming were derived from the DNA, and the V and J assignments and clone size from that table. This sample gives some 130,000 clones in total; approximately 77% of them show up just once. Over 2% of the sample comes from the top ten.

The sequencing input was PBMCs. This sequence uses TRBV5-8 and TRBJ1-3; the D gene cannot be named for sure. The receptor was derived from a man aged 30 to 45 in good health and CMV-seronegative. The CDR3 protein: CASSLLGFAGNTIYF. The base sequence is TGTGCCAGCAGCTTACTGGGCTTTGCAGGAAACACCATATATTTT.